The TCR beta chain described here comes from a study of beta chain features in type 1 diabetes. This clone was counted only a few times. Its antigen remains unknown. Study results and limitations: In all four CD4+ subsets, TCRB CDR3 length was significantly, moderately reduced in type 1 diabetes. The study found fewer insertions and more deletions at VDJ junctions in type 1 diabetes patients.

The CDR3 loop spans 17 amino acids. CDR1 and CDR2 from the germline V gene are SGHAT and FQNNGV. V lost 2 bases to trimming and J lost 8 bases; unmatched junction nucleotides: 13. As every portion of the isolated RNA was reverse transcribed, the sequencing read expressed TCRB transcripts. Profiling relied on immunoSEQ multiplex PCR, and the TCRdb table lists in-frame clones only, not all of them. The sample lists a few hundred thousand clones, about 14% seen once, with nearly 0.015% in the top ten. The chain combines TRBV11-2 with TRBJ2-1, with TRBD2 matching 9 bases. The origin of this receptor is a young woman with type 1 diabetes. Input material: naive CD4+ T cells from blood. CDR3 sequence (DNA): TGTGCCAGCAGCTTACGGAGAGGCGGGAGGGCCAGGGATGAGCAGTTCTTC. Translated: CASSLRRGGRARDEQFF.